Listed below are T cell receptor beta chains from one sample, sequenced in a study of OX40 agonist ivuxolimab in advanced cancers. Sequencing used immunoSEQ multiplex PCR; TCRdb keeps in-frame clones, though not all of them. The sample has under 85,000 clones, approximately 90% seen once. This sample comprised CD4+ or CD8+ T cells sorted from blood, obtained in a trial of the OX40 agonist ivuxolimab. The receptors were sampled from an adult with an advanced solid tumor such as melanoma, head and neck, liver or kidney cancer. Each CDR3 is given with its conserved first and last residue. A D gene is named only where the DNA matches it firmly.

v_call	d_call	j_call	cdr3_aa
TRBV27	NA	TRBJ1-1	CASSFFRGVGNTEAFF
TRBV27	TRBD1	TRBJ1-1	CASIRRPTGVGLTEAFF
TRBV5-1	NA	TRBJ2-7	CASSLTAKAYEQYF
TRBV15	NA	TRBJ2-3	CATSREFSGTQYF
TRBV28	TRBD1	TRBJ2-7	CASRVTGGAYEQYF
TRBV27	TRBD2	TRBJ2-1	CASNQLNLSGMREQFF
TRBV27	TRBD2	TRBJ2-7	CASSIWGGVSEQYF
TRBV5-4	TRBD2	TRBJ2-3	CASSLGPLVLAGADTQYF
TRBV28	TRBD2	TRBJ2-1	CASRDSLASYNEQFF
TRBV19	NA	TRBJ1-2	CASSIVWGEYGYTF
TRBV5-4	NA	TRBJ2-6	CASSLYQPGANVLTF
TRBV5-6	NA	TRBJ1-2	CASSWGDVTRSGYTF
TRBV7-3	TRBD2	TRBJ2-7	CASSLTRESGRNEQYF
TRBV21-1	NA	TRBJ2-7	CASSRTLAPVAEQYF
TRBV5-1	NA	TRBJ2-7	CASSPDGSSYEQYF
TRBV6-1	TRBD1	TRBJ2-3	CASTRTGASTDTQYF
TRBV11-3	NA	TRBJ2-1	CASSLGGPNEQFF